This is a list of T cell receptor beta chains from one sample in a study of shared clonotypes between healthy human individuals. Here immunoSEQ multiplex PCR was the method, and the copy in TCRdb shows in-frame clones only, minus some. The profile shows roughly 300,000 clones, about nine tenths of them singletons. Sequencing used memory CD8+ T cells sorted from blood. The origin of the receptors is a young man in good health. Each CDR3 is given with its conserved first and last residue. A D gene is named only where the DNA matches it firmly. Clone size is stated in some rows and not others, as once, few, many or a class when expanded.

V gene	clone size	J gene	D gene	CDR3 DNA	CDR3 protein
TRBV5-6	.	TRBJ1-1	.	TGTGCCAGCAGCTTCGGACCCCAGAACACTGAAGCTTTCTTT	CASSFGPQNTEAFF
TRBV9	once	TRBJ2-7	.	TGTGCCAGCAGCTACGCTGGGGGCCCGAGCTACGAGCAGTACTTC	CASSYAGGPSYEQYF
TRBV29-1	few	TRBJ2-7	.	TGCAGCGTTGAAGGGGGGGCCAACTACGAGCAGTACTTC	CSVEGGANYEQYF
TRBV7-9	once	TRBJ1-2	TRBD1	TGTGCCAGCAGCCGAACCGGGACAGGGGTGAACTATGGCTACACCTTC	CASSRTGTGVNYGYTF
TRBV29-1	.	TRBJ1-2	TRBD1	TGCAGCGTTGGATTACCCGGGACAGGGGGCTTTATTGACTATGGCTACACCTTC	CSVGLPGTGGFIDYGYTF
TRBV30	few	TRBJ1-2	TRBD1	TGTGCCTGGAGTTTGGAGGACAGGGTCTATGGCTACACCTTC	CAWSLEDRVYGYTF
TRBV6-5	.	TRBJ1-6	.	TGTGCCAGCAGTGTTCGGAGGGGATATAATTCACCCCTCCACTTT	CASSVRRGYNSPLHF
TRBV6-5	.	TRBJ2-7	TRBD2	TGTGCCAGCAGTTACTCGAGCGGGAGGATCTACGAGCAGTACTTC	CASSYSSGRIYEQYF
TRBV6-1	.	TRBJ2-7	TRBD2	TGTGCCAGCAGTGATCCGGGACTAACCTACGAGCAGTACTTC	CASSDPGLTYEQYF
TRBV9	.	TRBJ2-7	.	TGTGCCAGCAGCTCCGATACCTACGAGCAGTACTTC	CASSSDTYEQYF
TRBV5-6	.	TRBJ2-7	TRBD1	TGTGCCAGCACCCAGACAGGGGTGACCTACGAGCAGTACTTC	CASTQTGVTYEQYF
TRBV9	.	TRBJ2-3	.	TGTGCCAGCAGCTCGTGGACAGATACGCAGTATTTT	CASSSWTDTQYF
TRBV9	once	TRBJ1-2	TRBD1	TGTGCCAGCAGCGTAGCGACAGGGTATCCTTATGGCTACACCTTC	CASSVATGYPYGYTF
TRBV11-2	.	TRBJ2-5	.	TGTGCCAGCACCTCGGACTATAATCCGTACCAAGAGACCCAGTACTTC	CASTSDYNPYQETQYF